Listed here is a single TCR beta chain. Its target is not known. The data belong to a study of T cell responses to AZD1222 COVID-19 vaccine. Study details: Second-dose recipients at about 4 or about 12 weeks were treated as one pooled group.

Study-level points and caveats: Two AZD1222 administrations were followed by greater Spike-specific TCR breadth and depth. With dominance at 160-218 and 743-854, vaccine-associated CD4 TCRs spanned spike. The peak T cell response came first, and repertoires were sampled only after it.

Libraries were prepared by immunoSEQ multiplex PCR; TCRdb keeps only in-frame clonotypes and omits some of them. Found here are approximately 100,000 clones, 90% to 95% of them singletons; the top ten hold approximately 2.2%. V was cut by 3 bases and J by 1 base, with 13 bases left in between. Germline V CDR1 and CDR2: SGHDT, YYEEEE. This CDR3 contains 15 residues. This material consisted of peripheral blood, taken on day 0 of AZD1222 vaccination. The chain employs TRBV5-6 and TRBJ1-1; D possibly corresponds to TRBD1 (5 bases). The TCR originated in an adult in good health. The CDR3 protein is CASSSPRAANTEAFF. DNA for the CDR3: TGTGCCAGCAGCTCGCCCAGGGCTGCGAACACTGAAGCTTTCTTT.